This is a list of T cell receptor beta chains from one sample in a study of blood T cell repertoires in COVID-19. Profiled with immunoSEQ multiplex PCR; TCRdb holds only in-frame clones, not every one. In the table there are about 130,000 clones, about 80% of which are singletons. Sequencing was carried out using peripheral blood. The receptor source for this set is a woman of 80 years or more with acute or convalescent COVID-19. CDR3s leave out the opening cysteine and the closing phenylalanine or tryptophan.

v_call cdr3_aa
TRBV19 ASSTTGFRGHHSGANVLT
TRBV7-9 ASSPRDRLNTEAF
TRBV6-5 ASTSTAGGNEKLF
TRBV7-3 ASSLQGGAFYGYT
TRBV4-2 ASSQVMAGGADTQY
TRBV9 ASTLLSDRGDYGYT
TRBV19 ASSMARDGSTEAF
TRBV7-2 ASSRDRWNPEAF
TRBV4-1 ASSPQGAGYEQY
TRBV11-2 ASSLAGGWSYGYT
TRBV27 ASSFTRDREPPNEKLF
TRBV7-9 ASSLQGSNYNEQF
TRBV9 ASSVLAGDYNEQF
TRBV5-4 ASSLGQGNEKLF
TRBV7-3 ASSPTGNTEAF
TRBV6-5 ASSYSTRTGATEAF
TRBV5-1 ASSLSGVNTEAF
TRBV25-1 ASSGLRQDPSGNTIY